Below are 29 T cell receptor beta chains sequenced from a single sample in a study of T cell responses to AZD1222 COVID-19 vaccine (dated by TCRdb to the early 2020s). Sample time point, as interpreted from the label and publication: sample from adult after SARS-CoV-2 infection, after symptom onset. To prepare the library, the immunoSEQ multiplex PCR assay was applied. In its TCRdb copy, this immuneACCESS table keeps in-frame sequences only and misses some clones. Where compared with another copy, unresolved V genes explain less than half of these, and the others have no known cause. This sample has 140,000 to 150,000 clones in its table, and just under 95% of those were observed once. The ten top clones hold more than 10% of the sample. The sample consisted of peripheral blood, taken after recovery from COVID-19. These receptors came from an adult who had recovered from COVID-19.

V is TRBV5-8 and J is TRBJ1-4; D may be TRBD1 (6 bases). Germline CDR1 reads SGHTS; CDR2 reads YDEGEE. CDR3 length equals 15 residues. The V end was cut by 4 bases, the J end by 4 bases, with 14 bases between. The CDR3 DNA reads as TGTGCCAGCAGCATGACAGGTGCTTTTAATGAAAAACTGTTTTTT. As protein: CASSMTGAFNEKLFF.

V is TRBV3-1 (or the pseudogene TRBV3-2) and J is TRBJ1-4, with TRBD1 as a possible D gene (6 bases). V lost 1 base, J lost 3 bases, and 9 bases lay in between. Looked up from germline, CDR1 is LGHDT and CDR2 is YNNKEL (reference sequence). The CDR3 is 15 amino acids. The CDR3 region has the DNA TGTGCCAGCAGCCAAGGGAGACAGGCTAATGAAAAACTGTTTTTT. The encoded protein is CASSQGRQANEKLFF.

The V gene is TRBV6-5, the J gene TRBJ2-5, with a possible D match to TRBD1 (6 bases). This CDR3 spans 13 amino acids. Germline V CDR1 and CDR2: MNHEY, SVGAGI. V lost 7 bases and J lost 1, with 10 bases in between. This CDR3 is CASTRDIQETQYF. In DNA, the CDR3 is TGTGCCAGCACCCGGGACATCCAAGAGACCCAGTACTTC.

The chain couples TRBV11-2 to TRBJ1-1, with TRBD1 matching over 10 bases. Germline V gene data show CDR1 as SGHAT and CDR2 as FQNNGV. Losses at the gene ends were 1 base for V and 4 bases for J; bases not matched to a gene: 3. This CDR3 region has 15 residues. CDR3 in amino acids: CASSLAGTGATEAFF. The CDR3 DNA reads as TGTGCCAGCAGCTTAGCCGGGACAGGGGCCACTGAAGCTTTCTTT.

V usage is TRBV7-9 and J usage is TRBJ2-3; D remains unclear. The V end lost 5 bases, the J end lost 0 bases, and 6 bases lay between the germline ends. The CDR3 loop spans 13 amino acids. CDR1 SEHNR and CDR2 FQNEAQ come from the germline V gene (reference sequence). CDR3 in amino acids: CASSGPSTDTQYF. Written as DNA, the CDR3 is TGTGCCAGCAGCGGACCGAGCACAGATACGCAGTATTTT.

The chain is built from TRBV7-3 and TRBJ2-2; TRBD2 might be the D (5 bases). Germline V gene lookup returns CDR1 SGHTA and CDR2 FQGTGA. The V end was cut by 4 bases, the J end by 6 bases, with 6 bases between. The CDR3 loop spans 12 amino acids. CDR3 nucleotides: TGTGCCAGCAGCTCGGGGTCCGGGGAGCTGTTTTTT. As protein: CASSSGSGELFF.

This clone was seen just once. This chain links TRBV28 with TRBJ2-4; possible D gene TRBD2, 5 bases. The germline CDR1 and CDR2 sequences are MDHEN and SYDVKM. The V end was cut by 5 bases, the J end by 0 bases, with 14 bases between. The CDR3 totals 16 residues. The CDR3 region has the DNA TGTGCCAGCAGTCTAGAGAGCGGTTTAGCCAAAAACATTCAGTACTTC. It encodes CASSLESGLAKNIQYF.

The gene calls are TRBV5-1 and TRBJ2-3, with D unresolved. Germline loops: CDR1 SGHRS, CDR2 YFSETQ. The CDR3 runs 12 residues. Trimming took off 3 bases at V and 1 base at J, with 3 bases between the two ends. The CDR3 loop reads CASSSRTDTQYF. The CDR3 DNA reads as TGCGCCAGCAGCTCTCGCACAGATACGCAGTATTTT. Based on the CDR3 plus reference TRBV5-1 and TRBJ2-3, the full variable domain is KAGVTQTPRYLIKTRGQQVTLSCSPISGHRSVSWYQQTPGQGLQFLFEYFSETQRNKGNFPGRFSGRQFSNSRSEMNVSTLELGDSALYLCASSSRTDTQYFGPGTRLTVL.

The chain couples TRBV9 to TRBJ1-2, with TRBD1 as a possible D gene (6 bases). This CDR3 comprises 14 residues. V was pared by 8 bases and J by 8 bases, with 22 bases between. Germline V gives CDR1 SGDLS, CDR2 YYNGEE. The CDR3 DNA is TGTGCCAGTGGTGCAGGGGAATTCGGGGGCGGCTACACCTTC. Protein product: CASGAGEFGGGYTF.

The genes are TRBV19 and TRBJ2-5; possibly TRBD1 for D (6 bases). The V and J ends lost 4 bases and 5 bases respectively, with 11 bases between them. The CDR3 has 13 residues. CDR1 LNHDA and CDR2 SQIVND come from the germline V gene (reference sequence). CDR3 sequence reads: CASSRGQFETQYF. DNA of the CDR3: TGTGCCAGTAGTAGAGGACAGTTTGAGACCCAGTACTTC.

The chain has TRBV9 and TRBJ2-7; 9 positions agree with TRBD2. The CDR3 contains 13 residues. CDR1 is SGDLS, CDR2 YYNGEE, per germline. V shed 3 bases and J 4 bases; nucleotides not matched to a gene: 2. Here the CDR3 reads CASSGREGYEQYF. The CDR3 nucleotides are TGTGCCAGCAGCGGGCGGGAGGGTTACGAGCAGTACTTC.

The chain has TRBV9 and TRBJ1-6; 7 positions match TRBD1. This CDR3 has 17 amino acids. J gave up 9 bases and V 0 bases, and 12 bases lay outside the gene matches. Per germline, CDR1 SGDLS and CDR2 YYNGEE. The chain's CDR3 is CASSVGGTDIRSSPLHF. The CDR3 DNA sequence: TGTGCCAGCAGCGTAGGCGGGACAGACATCAGAAGTTCACCCCTCCACTTT. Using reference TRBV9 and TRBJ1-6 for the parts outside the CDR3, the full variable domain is DSGVTQTPKHLITATGQRVTLRCSPRSGDLSVYWYQQSLDQGLQFLIQYYNGEERAKGNILERFSAQQFPDLHSELNLSSLELGDSALYFCASSVGGTDIRSSPLHFGNGTRLTVT.

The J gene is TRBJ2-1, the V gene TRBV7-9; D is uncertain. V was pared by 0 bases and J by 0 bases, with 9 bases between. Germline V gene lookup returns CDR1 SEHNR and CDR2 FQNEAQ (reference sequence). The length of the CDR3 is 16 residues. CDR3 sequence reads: CASSLASISSYNEQFF. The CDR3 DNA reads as TGTGCCAGCAGCTTAGCTTCTATCAGCTCCTACAATGAGCAGTTCTTC.

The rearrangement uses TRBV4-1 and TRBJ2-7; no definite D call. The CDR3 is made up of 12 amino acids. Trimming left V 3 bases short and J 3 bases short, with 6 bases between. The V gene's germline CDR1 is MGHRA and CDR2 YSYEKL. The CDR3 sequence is CASSHMGYEQYF. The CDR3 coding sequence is TGCGCCAGCAGCCATATGGGCTACGAGCAGTACTTC.

The CDR3 nucleotides are TGTGCCAGCAGCCCACCTCTGGAGCGGGAGGGCCCGGTCGATACGCAGTATTTT. Amino acids: CASSPPLEREGPVDTQYF. V usage is TRBV7-2 and J usage is TRBJ2-3; TRBD2 matches at 10 bases. Germline CDR1 is SGHTA and CDR2 is FQGNSA. The CDR3 is made up of 18 amino acids. The trim removed 5 bases at V and 6 bases at J, leaving 17 bases unmatched.

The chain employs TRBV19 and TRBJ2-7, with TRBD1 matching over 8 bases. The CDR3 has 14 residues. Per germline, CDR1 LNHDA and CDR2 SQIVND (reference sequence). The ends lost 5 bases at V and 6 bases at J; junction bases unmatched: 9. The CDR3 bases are TGTGCCAGTAGTTGGGCAGGGGGCAAGAGCGAGCAGTACTTC. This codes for CASSWAGGKSEQYF.

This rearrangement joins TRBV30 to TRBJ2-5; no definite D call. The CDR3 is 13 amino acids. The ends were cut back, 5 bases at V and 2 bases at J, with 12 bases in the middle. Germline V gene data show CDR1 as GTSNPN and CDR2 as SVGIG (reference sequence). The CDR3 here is CAWGISLQETQYF. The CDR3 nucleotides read TGTGCCTGGGGTATTTCGTTACAAGAGACCCAGTACTTC.

The CDR3 bases are TGTGCCAGCAGTAGGGACAGGGGGCAGGTAGTAGATACGCAGTATTTT. Translated, it gives CASSRDRGQVVDTQYF. The chain links TRBV2 to TRBJ2-3; TRBD1 matches at 12 bases. CDR1 is SNHLY, CDR2 FYNNEI, per germline. V shed 5 bases and J 5 bases; nucleotides not matched to a gene: 8. This CDR3 region has 16 residues.

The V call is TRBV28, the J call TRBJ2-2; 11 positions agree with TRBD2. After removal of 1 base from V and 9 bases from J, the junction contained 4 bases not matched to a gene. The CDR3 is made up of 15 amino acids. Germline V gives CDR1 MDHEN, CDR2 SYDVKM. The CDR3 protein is CASSLSASGRRELFF. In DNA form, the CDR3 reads TGTGCCAGCAGTTTATCAGCTAGCGGGAGGAGGGAGCTGTTTTTT.

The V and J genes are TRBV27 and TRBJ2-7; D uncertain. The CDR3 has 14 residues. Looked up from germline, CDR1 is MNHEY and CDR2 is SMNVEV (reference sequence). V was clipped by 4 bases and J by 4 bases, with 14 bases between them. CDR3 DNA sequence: TGTGCCAGCAGTTCCTCCCTCCGGGTGTACGAGCAGTACTTC. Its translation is CASSSSLRVYEQYF.

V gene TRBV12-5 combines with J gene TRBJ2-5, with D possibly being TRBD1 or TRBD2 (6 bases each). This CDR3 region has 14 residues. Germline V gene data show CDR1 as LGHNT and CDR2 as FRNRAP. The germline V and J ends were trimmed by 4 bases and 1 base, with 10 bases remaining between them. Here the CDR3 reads CASGSGGGQETQYF. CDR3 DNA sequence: TGTGCTAGTGGTTCCGGGGGCGGCCAAGAGACCCAGTACTTC.

The CDR3 DNA sequence: TGTGCCAGCAGCCAATCGCCAGGGAAGACTTTCTTT. It is translated as CASSQSPGKTFF. The chain recombines TRBV4-2 with TRBJ1-1; perhaps TRBD1 as D (5 bases). Trimming shortened V by 2 bases and J by 12 bases, and 13 bases separated the two germline ends. CDR1 is LGHNA and CDR2 is YNFKEQ in the germline V gene. There are 12 residues in the CDR3.

The CDR3 sequence is CASSPQTGDSPYNEQFF. The CDR3 DNA reads as TGTGCCAGCAGCCCCCAAACGGGGGACAGCCCGTACAATGAGCAGTTCTTC. The V call is TRBV9, the J call TRBJ2-1; D is possibly TRBD1 (7 bases). The CDR3 is 17 residues long. The V gene's germline CDR1 is SGDLS and CDR2 YYNGEE. Trimming stripped 4 bases from V and 4 bases from J, with 21 bases between. The variable domain in full, completed from reference TRBV9 and TRBJ2-1, reads DSGVTQTPKHLITATGQRVTLRCSPRSGDLSVYWYQQSLDQGLQFLIQYYNGEERAKGNILERFSAQQFPDLHSELNLSSLELGDSALYFCASSPQTGDSPYNEQFFGPGTRLTVL.

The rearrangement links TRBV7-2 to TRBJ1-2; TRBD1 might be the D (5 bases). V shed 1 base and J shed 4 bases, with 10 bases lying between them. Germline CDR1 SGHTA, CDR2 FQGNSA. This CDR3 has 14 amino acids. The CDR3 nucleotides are TGTGCCAGCAGCTTAGATGGGGCAGGCTATGGCTACACCTTC. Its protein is CASSLDGAGYGYTF. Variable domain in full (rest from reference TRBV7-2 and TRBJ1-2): GAGVSQSPSNKVTEKGKDVELRCDPISGHTALYWYRQSLGQGLEFLIYFQGNSAPDKSGLPSDRFSAERTGGSVSTLTIQRTQQEDSAVYLCASSLDGAGYGYTFGSGTRLTVV.

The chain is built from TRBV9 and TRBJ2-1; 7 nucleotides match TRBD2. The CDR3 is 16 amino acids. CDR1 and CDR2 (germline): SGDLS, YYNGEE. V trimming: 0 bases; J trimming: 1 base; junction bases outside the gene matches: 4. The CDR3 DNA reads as TGTGCCAGCAGCGTAGACGGCGGGAGTTCCTACAATGAGCAGTTCTTC. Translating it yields CASSVDGGSSYNEQFF.

CDR3: CATKWAAEAFF. The DNA of the CDR3 is TGTGCCACCAAATGGGCCGCTGAAGCTTTCTTT. The chain has TRBV2 and TRBJ1-1; D remains ambiguous. Trimming removed 10 bases at V and 6 bases at J, with 12 bases between. Germline V gives CDR1 SNHLY, CDR2 FYNNEI. The CDR3 sequence is 11 residues long. Combining the CDR3 with reference TRBV2 and TRBJ1-1 gives the whole variable domain EPEVTQTPSHQVTQMGQEVILRCVPISNHLYFYWYRQILGQKVEFLVSFYNNEISEKSEIFDDQFSVERPDGSNFTLKIRSTKLEDSAMYFCATKWAAEAFFGQGTRLTVV.

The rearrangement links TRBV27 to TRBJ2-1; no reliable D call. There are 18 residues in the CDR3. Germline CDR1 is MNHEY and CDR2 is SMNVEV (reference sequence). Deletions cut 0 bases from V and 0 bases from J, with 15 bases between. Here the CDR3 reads CASSLSGQRLSSYNEQFF. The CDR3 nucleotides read TGTGCCAGCAGTTTATCGGGCCAGCGCCTGAGCTCCTACAATGAGCAGTTCTTC.

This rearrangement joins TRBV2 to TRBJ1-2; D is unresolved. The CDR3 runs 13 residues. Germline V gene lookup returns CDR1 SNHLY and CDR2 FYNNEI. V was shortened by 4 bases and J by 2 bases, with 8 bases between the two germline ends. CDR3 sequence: CASSGGNNYGYTF. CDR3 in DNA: TGTGCCAGCAGTGGAGGTAACAACTATGGCTACACCTTC.

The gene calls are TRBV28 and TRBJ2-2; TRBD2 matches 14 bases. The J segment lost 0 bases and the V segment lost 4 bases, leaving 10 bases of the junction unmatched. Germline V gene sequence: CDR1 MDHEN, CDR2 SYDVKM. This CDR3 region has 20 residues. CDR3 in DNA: TGTGCCAGCAGTTATCCCCCTGGACTAGCGGGAGGTACGAACACCGGGGAGCTGTTTTTT. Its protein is CASSYPPGLAGGTNTGELFF.